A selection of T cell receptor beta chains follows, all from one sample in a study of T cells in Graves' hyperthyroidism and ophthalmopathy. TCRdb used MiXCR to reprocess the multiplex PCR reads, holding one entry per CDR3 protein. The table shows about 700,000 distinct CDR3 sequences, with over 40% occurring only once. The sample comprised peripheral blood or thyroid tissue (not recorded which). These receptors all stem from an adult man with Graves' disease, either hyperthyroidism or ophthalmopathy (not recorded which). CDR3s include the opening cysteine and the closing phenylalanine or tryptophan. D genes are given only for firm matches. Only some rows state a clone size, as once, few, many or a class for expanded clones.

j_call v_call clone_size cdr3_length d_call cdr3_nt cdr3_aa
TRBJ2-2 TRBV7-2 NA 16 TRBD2 TGTGCCAGCAGCTTAGCCCTAGCGGGAGGTGCCGGGGAGCTGTTTTTT CASSLALAGGAGELFF
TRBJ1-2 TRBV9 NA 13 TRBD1 TGTGCCAGCAGCGTGACAGGGGTTGAGGGCTACACCTTC CASSVTGVEGYTF
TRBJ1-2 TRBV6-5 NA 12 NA TGTGCCACCTCTATGGGGGGCTATGGCTACACCTTC CATSMGGYGYTF
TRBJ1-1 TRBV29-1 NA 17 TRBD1 TGCAGCGTTGACGGATTGGGACAGGTCAACATGAACACTGAAGCTTTCTTT CSVDGLGQVNMNTEAFF
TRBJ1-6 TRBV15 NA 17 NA TGTGCCACCAGCGTCACAGACGAAAGCTCCTATAATTCACCCCTCCACTTT CATSVTDESSYNSPLHF
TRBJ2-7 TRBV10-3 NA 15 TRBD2 TGTGCCATCAGTGGGGGTAGCGGGAGGACCAACGAGCAGTACTTC CAISGGSGRTNEQYF
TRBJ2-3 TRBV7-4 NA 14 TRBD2 TGTGCCAGCAGCCCCCCACTAGCGGCAGATACGCAGTATTTT CASSPPLAADTQYF
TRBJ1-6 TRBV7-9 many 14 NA TGTGCCAGCAGCTTACCAGGGTATAATTCACCCCTCCACTTT CASSLPGYNSPLHF
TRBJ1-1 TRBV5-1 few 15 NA TGCGCCAGCAGCACGCAGGGGACCGTGAACACTGAAGCTTTCTTT CASSTQGTVNTEAFF
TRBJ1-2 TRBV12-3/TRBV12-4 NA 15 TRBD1 TGTGCCAGCAGCGTGGGACAGGGGAGTAACTATGGCTACACCTTC CASSVGQGSNYGYTF
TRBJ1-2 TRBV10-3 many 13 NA TGTGCCATCAGTGAGTCAAGGACCTATGGCTACACCTTC CAISESRTYGYTF
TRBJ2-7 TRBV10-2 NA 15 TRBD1 TGCGCCACCAGAAACCGGGACAGGGGGGACTACGAGCAGTACTTC CATRNRDRGDYEQYF
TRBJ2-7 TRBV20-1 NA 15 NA TGCAGTGCCAAAAGAAGGACGATCAGCTCCTACGAGCAGTACTTC CSAKRRTISSYEQYF
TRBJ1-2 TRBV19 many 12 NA TGTGCCAGTAGTCGGGCGGACTATGGCTACACCTTC CASSRADYGYTF
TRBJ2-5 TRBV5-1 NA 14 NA TGCGCCAGCAGCCCCAGTGCAGGGATAGAGACCCAGTACTTC CASSPSAGIETQYF
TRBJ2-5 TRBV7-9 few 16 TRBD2 TGCGCCAGCAGCCCACTTGGGACTAGCGGGTTAGAGACCCAGTACTTC CASSPLGTSGLETQYF
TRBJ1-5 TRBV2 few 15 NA TGTGCCAGCAGCCGTGGGGGGGTGAGCAATCAGCCCCAGCATTTT CASSRGGVSNQPQHF
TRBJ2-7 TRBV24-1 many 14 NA TGTGCCACCAGTGACCCTAGGACCTCCTACGAGCAGTACTTC CATSDPRTSYEQYF
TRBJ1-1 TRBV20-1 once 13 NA TGCAGTGCTAGTGGGGACACCTACACTGAAGCTTTCTTT CSASGDTYTEAFF
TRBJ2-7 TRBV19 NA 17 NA TGTGCCAGTACCCCCCCTAGGCCCCCGACTGCTACCTACGAGCAGTACTTC CASTPPRPPTATYEQYF
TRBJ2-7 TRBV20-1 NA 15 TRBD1 TGCAGTGCGCAGAGCCAAACAGGGACAGCCTACGAGCAGTACTTC CSAQSQTGTAYEQYF
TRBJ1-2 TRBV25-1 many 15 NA TGTGCCAGCAGTGGAAAAGGGGGACATAACTATGGCTACACCTTC CASSGKGGHNYGYTF
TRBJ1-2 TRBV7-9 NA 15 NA TGCGTCAGCAGCCTGAAGAGGACAGAGCAATATGGCTACACCTTC CVSSLKRTEQYGYTF
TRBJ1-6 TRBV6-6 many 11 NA TGTGCCAGCAGCGAGGGGAGGCCCCTCCACTTT CASSEGRPLHF
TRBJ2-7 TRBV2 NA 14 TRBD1 TGTGCCAGCAGTAGAGACAGGGATTCCTACGAGCAGTACTTC CASSRDRDSYEQYF
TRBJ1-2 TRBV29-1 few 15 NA TGCAGCGTTGGGACGGCCAGTGGGTCGGGATCTGGCTACACCTTC CSVGTASGSGSGYTF
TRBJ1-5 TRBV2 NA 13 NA TGTGCCAGCTGTGAGGATAGCAATCAGCCCCAGCATTTT CASCEDSNQPQHF
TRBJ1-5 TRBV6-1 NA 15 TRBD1 TGTGCCAGCGGCCGGGACAGGGGTATCGGGCAGCCCCAGCATTTT CASGRDRGIGQPQHF
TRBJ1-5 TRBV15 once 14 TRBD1 TGTGCCACCAGCAGCACAGGGGCTAATCAGCCCCAGCATTTT CATSSTGANQPQHF